This entry lists 27 T cell receptor beta chains sequenced from one sample in a study of T cell clonality in common variable immunodeficiency. Method: immunoSEQ multiplex PCR; TCRdb's copy keeps in-frame clones and lacks some. Found here are tens of thousands of clones, no singletons; the ten largest cover around an eighth. Sequencing input: peripheral blood mononuclear cells. Every receptor here comes from a person aged 18-70 years in good health.

The table lists this clone with many counts. Sequencing ends 3 residues short of the CDR3 end; the germline J gene provides the rest. The rearrangement joins TRBV20-1 to TRBJ1-1, with TRBD1 identical over 7 bases. Looked up from germline, CDR1 is DFQATT and CDR2 is SNEGSKA (reference sequence). Germline trimming cut 2 bases from V and 7 bases from J; bases unmatched to any gene: 1. This CDR3 region has 11 residues. Partial CDR3 DNA: TGCAGTGCTAGAACAGGGGTTGAA. Translated, it gives CSARTGVE. The complete CDR3 protein is CSARTGVEAFF.

This clone was seen repeatedly, ten times or more. The read finishes 3 residues shy of the CDR3 end, and the germline J gene is used to complete it. In the same sample, other DNA sequences code for this CDR3. V usage is TRBV29-1 and J usage is TRBJ1-2, with no clear D. The V gene lost 6 bases and the J gene lost 7 bases, with 6 bases spanning the gap. CDR3 size: 9 residues. Germline V lookup: CDR1 SQVTM, CDR2 ANQGSEA. The part of the CDR3 DNA that was read is TGCAGCGTCGCCGGTGGC. Translating gives CSVAGG. The complete CDR3 protein is CSVAGGYTF.

This clone has ten or more counts. The read comes to an end 3 residues before the CDR3 does, leaving the germline J gene to fill in the end. The J gene is TRBJ1-1, the V gene TRBV5-1, with TRBD1 as a possible D gene (6 bases). This CDR3 has 15 residues. V was cut by 0 bases and J by 6 bases, with 15 bases left in between. The V gene's germline CDR1 is SGHRS and CDR2 YFSETQ. The sequenced part of the CDR3 DNA is TGCGCCAGCAGCTTGGATCGCCCACAGGGCCCTGAA. This translates into CASSLDRPQGPE. The whole CDR3 protein is CASSLDRPQGPEAFF. The variable domain in full, completed from reference TRBV5-1 and TRBJ1-1, reads KAGVTQTPRYLIKTRGQQVTLSCSPISGHRSVSWYQQTPGQGLQFLFEYFSETQRNKGNFPGRFSGRQFSNSRSEMNVSTLELGDSALYLCASSLDRPQGPEAFFGQGTRLTVV.

This clone appeared many times. The read finishes 3 residues shy of the CDR3 end, and the germline J gene is used to complete it. This chain links TRBV7-2 with TRBJ1-5; 8 bases map to TRBD1. From germline, CDR1 is SGHTA and CDR2 FQGNSA. V gave up 0 bases and J gave up 3 bases; unmatched junction bases: 4. The CDR3 spans 16 residues. The CDR3 is CASSLALDRVNQPQHF. The sequenced CDR3 bases are TGTGCCAGCAGCTTAGCACTGGACAGGGTCAATCAGCCC. The variable domain in full, with the rest retrieved from reference TRBV7-2 and TRBJ1-5, is GAGVSQSPSNKVTEKGKDVELRCDPISGHTALYWYRQSLGQGLEFLIYFQGNSAPDKSGLPSDRFSAERTGGSVSTLTIQRTQQEDSAVYLCASSLALDRVNQPQHFGDGTRLSIL.

This clone appeared many times. The read falls 3 residues short of the CDR3 end, and the missing part is taken from the germline J gene. The genes are TRBV7-8 and TRBJ2-2; 7 positions agree with TRBD1. V was clipped by 4 bases and J by 6 bases; unmatched bases: 5. The CDR3 runs 14 residues. Germline CDR1 and CDR2: SGHVS and FQNEAQ. Here the CDR3 reads CASSSDRVSGELFF. Partial CDR3 DNA: TGTGCCAGCAGCTCAGACAGGGTCTCCGGGGAG.

Here the CDR3 reads CASSLAPGLNTEAFF. The CDR3 DNA, read in part, is TGTGCCAGCAGCTTAGCGCCAGGGCTGAACACTGAA. V is TRBV7-8 and J is TRBJ1-1; tentatively, D is TRBD1 (5 bases). The CDR3 end lies 3 residues beyond the end of the read and is filled in from the germline J gene. The CDR3 has 15 residues. Trimming stripped 0 bases from V and 0 bases from J, with 8 bases between. From germline, CDR1 is SGHVS and CDR2 FQNEAQ.

This clone was counted at least ten times. The CDR3 end falls 3 residues outside the read, so it is completed with the germline J gene. The chain carries TRBV12-3 or TRBV12-4 and TRBJ2-6; D may be TRBD1 (6 bases). Between the trimmed V and J ends, which lost 2 bases and 2 bases, there was a span of 7 bases. The CDR3 spans 15 residues. The CDR3 spells CASSLSGAGANVLTF. The sequenced part of the CDR3 DNA is TGTGCCAGCAGTTTATCAGGGGCTGGGGCCAACGTC.

In regard to this clone: The read stops 3 residues short of the end of the CDR3; the missing end is completed from the germline J gene. Within the sample, other DNA sequences also encode this same CDR3. The V and J genes are TRBV6-1 and TRBJ1-3; possible D gene TRBD1, 6 bases. Trimming took off 3 bases at V and 4 bases at J, with 10 bases between the two ends. Per the germline V gene, CDR1 is MNHNS and CDR2 is SASEGT. CDR3 length: 14 residues. The DNA read from the CDR3 is TGTGCCAGCAGTGATGGGGGGGGCGGAAACACC. Encoded protein: CASSDGGGGNT. The entire CDR3 reads CASSDGGGGNTIYF.

Notes on this clone: From the germline J gene comes the end of the CDR3, since the read stops 3 residues before it. V and J are TRBV19 and TRBJ2-1, with no clear D. Germline V lookup: CDR1 LNHDA, CDR2 SQIVND (reference sequence). CDR3 length equals 11 residues. V was shortened by 3 bases and J by 9 bases, with 6 bases between the two germline ends. The CDR3 here is CASSIGGEQFF. The CDR3 DNA, read in part, is TGTGCCAGTAGTATCGGTGGTGAG.

This clone was found many times. The read is 3 residues too short to cover the CDR3 end, so that end is filled in from the germline J gene. The gene calls are TRBV12-3 or TRBV12-4 and TRBJ1-2; 10 bases are a match to TRBD1. This CDR3 is 17 amino acids long. V was pared by 4 bases and J by 0 bases, with 8 bases of the junction left unmatched. Partial CDR3 DNA: TGTGCCAGCAGTTCAGGACAGGGGGTACCTTCTAACTATGGC. This encodes CASSSGQGVPSNYG. The entire CDR3 sequence reads CASSSGQGVPSNYGYTF.

Only a few counts were recorded for this clone. From the germline J gene comes the end of the CDR3, since the read stops 3 residues before it. This chain joins TRBV20-1 and TRBJ1-4; a weak D match, TRBD1 (5 bases). The CDR3 is 14 amino acids. CDR1 is DFQATT, CDR2 SNEGSKA, per germline (reference sequence). Incomplete CDR3 DNA: TGCAGTGCTGGCGGGGCAGGGAGGGATTCACCA. It yields the protein CSAGGAGRDSP. The full CDR3 reads CSAGGAGRDSPLFF.

This clone occurred a few times. The read terminates 3 residues before the CDR3 end, so the remaining end is supplied by the germline J gene. Other DNA sequences of this sample code for an identical CDR3. The V call is TRBV5-1, the J call TRBJ2-3, with D hard to call. Germline loops: CDR1 SGHRS, CDR2 YFSETQ. The CDR3 extends over 13 amino acids. The ends were cut back, 7 bases at V and 2 bases at J, with 11 bases in the middle. CDR3 bases read: TGCGCCAGCTCACCCCAGGTCACAGATACG. As protein: CASSPQVTDT. The whole CDR3 sequence reads CASSPQVTDTQYF.

This clone was detected only a few times. The read halts 3 residues ahead of the CDR3 end, with the missing end drawn from the germline J gene. This sequence joins TRBV2 and TRBJ2-2; TRBD1 might be the D (6 bases). V gave up 8 bases and J gave up 2 bases, with 12 bases separating them. Germline CDR1 reads SNHLY; CDR2 reads FYNNEI. CDR3 length: 14 amino acids. CDR3: CASCQGLNTGELFF. The covered CDR3 bases are TGTGCCAGCTGTCAGGGGCTTAACACCGGGGAG.

This clone has ten or more counts. The read ends 3 residues shy of where the CDR3 ends; the end is completed using the germline J gene. V and J are TRBV7-3 and TRBJ1-2; D not resolved. Germline CDR1 reads SGHTA; CDR2 reads FQGTGA. The CDR3 has 14 amino acids. This CDR3 reads CASGHRGSYGGYTF. Partial CDR3 DNA: TGTGCCAGCGGGCACCGGGGTTCATATGGGGGC.

This clone was counted many times. The germline gene is not matched at one end of the junction; a read error may be the cause. The read falls 3 residues short of the CDR3 end, and the missing part is taken from the germline J gene. The chain employs TRBV20-1 and TRBJ1-1, with D unresolved. The CDR3 loop spans 11 amino acids. Looked up from germline, CDR1 is DFQATT and CDR2 is SNEGSKA (reference sequence). The covered CDR3 bases are TGCAGTGCTCGAGAGGGCAGGGAA. Protein sequence: CSAREGRE. Given in full, the CDR3 is CSAREGREAFF.

This clone was counted a few times. CDR3 in amino acids: CASSPTQGPLEAFF. The part of the CDR3 DNA that was read is TGTGCCAGCAGCCCCACCCAGGGCCCCCTTGAA. V gene TRBV7-9 combines with J gene TRBJ1-1; possibly TRBD1 for D (5 bases). The sequence runs out 3 residues before the end of the CDR3; the remainder is reconstructed from the germline J gene. The CDR3 totals 14 residues. Germline-derived CDR1 and CDR2 are SEHNR and FQNEAQ (reference sequence). Trimming cost V 5 bases and J 7 bases, with 17 bases left between them.

There are many counts of this clone. The read falls 3 residues short of the CDR3 end, and the missing part is taken from the germline J gene. The genes are TRBV14 and TRBJ2-7; D is perhaps TRBD2 (6 bases). Trimming left V 4 bases short and J 6 bases short, with 19 bases between. The CDR3 runs 15 residues. Germline V gene data show CDR1 as SGHDN and CDR2 as FVKESK. The DNA read from the CDR3 is TGTGCCAGCAGCCCCCCCGGGGGACGTCTTAGCGAG. It is translated as CASSPPGGRLSE. In full, the CDR3 reads CASSPPGGRLSEQYF.

As for this clone: The CDR3 end is not reached by the read, which stops 3 residues before it; the germline J gene fills it in. The chain uses TRBV20-1 and TRBJ1-3; the match to TRBD1 covers 7 bases. Germline V gene sequence: CDR1 DFQATT, CDR2 SNEGSKA (reference sequence). The CDR3 runs to 13 residues. J was trimmed by 6 bases and V by 4 bases; bases with no gene match: 6. CDR3 protein: CSATGGRENTIYF. The DNA read from the CDR3 is TGCAGTGCTACAGGGGGTAGGGAAAACACC.

This clone was observed many times. The CDR3 goes on 3 residues after the read ends, and that part is filled in from the germline J gene. This rearrangement joins TRBV5-1 to TRBJ1-5; D remains ambiguous. Germline V gene sequence: CDR1 SGHRS, CDR2 YFSETQ. The CDR3 is 15 residues long. Between the trimmed V and J ends, which lost 0 bases and 0 bases, there was a span of 7 bases. The CDR3 bases that were read are TGCGCCAGCAGCTTGGACGGGGATAGCAATCAGCCC. This sequence encodes CASSLDGDSNQP. The entire CDR3 is CASSLDGDSNQPQHF. Looking up the rest from reference TRBV5-1 and TRBJ1-5 gives the full variable domain: KAGVTQTPRYLIKTRGQQVTLSCSPISGHRSVSWYQQTPGQGLQFLFEYFSETQRNKGNFPGRFSGRQFSNSRSEMNVSTLELGDSALYLCASSLDGDSNQPQHFGDGTRLSIL.

This clone was observed many times. The CDR3 extends 3 residues past the end of the read, so its final part is completed from the germline J gene. The chain employs TRBV7-6 and TRBJ2-7; TRBD2 aligns across 11 bases. There are 16 residues in the CDR3. V gave up 2 bases and J gave up 3 bases; unmatched junction bases: 6. Germline values: CDR1 SGHVS, CDR2 FNYEAQ. The CDR3 here is CASSLSSGGDLYEQYF. CDR3 bases read: TGTGCCAGCAGCTTAAGTAGCGGGGGGGATCTCTACGAG.

The table lists this clone with many counts. The sequence runs out 3 residues before the end of the CDR3; the remainder is reconstructed from the germline J gene. The V gene is TRBV18, the J gene TRBJ2-7; D is undetermined. Looked up from germline, CDR1 is KGHSH and CDR2 is LQKENI. The CDR3 sequence is 13 residues long. V was trimmed by 6 bases and J by 2 bases, leaving 11 bases between them. CDR3 bases read: TGTGCCAGCTCTCCTTCCCTCGCCTACGAG. Its translation is CASSPSLAYE. The CDR3, in full, reads CASSPSLAYEQYF.

Ten or more counts support this clone. The read gets to within 3 residues of the CDR3 end, and the germline J gene fills in the rest. The genes are TRBV6-2 or TRBV6-3 and TRBJ1-2, with 8 positions matching TRBD1. V was pared by 0 bases and J by 3 bases, with 6 bases of the junction left unmatched. This CDR3 is 16 amino acids long. The germline gives CDR1 MNHEY, CDR2 SVGEGT. Partial CDR3 DNA: TGTGCCAGCAGTTACTCGACCCAGGGGGCGGACTATGGC. This codes for CASSYSTQGADYG. The whole CDR3 sequence is CASSYSTQGADYGYTF.

There are many counts of this clone. The read ends 3 residues early relative to the CDR3; the germline J gene fills the gap. J is TRBJ1-4 and V is TRBV6-2 or TRBV6-3; the D gene is possibly TRBD1 (6 bases). Trimming left V 7 bases short and J 5 bases short, with 14 bases between. There are 14 residues in the CDR3. Germline V gene lookup returns CDR1 MNHEY and CDR2 SVGEGT. CDR3 loop: CASTYGQRNEKLFF. Partial CDR3 DNA: TGTGCCAGCACGTACGGACAGCGGAATGAAAAA.

The part of the CDR3 DNA that was read is TGTGCCAGTATTTCCAGGACAGGGGGGCAGCACAATGAG. Encoded protein: CASISRTGGQHNE. The CDR3, in full, reads CASISRTGGQHNEQFF. V gene TRBV19 combines with J gene TRBJ2-1; 10 bases agree with TRBD1. The read stops 3 residues short of the end of the CDR3; the missing end is completed from the germline J gene. CDR1 and CDR2 (germline): LNHDA, SQIVND (reference sequence). V dropped 7 bases and J dropped 5; count of bases not matched to a gene: 11. This CDR3 spans 16 amino acids.

A few counts support this clone. The read is 3 residues too short to cover the CDR3 end, so that end is filled in from the germline J gene. The V call is TRBV6-4, the J call TRBJ1-3; tentative D call: TRBD1 (6 bases). The germline V and J ends were trimmed by 4 bases and 2 bases, with 15 bases remaining between them. The germline V gene encodes CDR1 MRHNA and CDR2 SNTAGT. The CDR3 contains 16 residues. The covered CDR3 bases are TGTGCCAGCAGTGGGGGGCGGGAAGGGACTGGAAACACC. This gives the protein CASSGGREGTGNT. The entire CDR3 is CASSGGREGTGNTIYF.

This clone was counted many times. The CDR3 end is not reached by the read, which stops 3 residues before it; the germline J gene fills it in. The chain couples TRBV5-1 to TRBJ2-1, with a possible D match to TRBD1 (6 bases). Looked up from germline, CDR1 is SGHRS and CDR2 is YFSETQ. CDR3 length: 15 residues. Trimming took off 0 bases at V and 5 bases at J, with 12 bases between the two ends. This CDR3 reads CASSLADSLNNEQFF. CDR3 DNA, as far as it was read: TGCGCCAGCAGCTTGGCGGACAGCCTTAACAATGAG.

This clone has ten or more counts. From the germline J gene comes the end of the CDR3, since the read stops 3 residues before it. The rearrangement links TRBV7-2 to TRBJ2-7; 9 bases match TRBD2. CDR3 length: 14 amino acids. V lost 3 bases, J lost 4 bases, and 4 bases stayed unmatched. Germline V gene sequence: CDR1 SGHTA, CDR2 FQGNSA. The CDR3 DNA, read in part, is TGTGCCAGCAGCTTTGGCGGGGGGGGTTACGAG. It encodes CASSFGGGGYE. The whole CDR3 reads CASSFGGGGYEQYF.